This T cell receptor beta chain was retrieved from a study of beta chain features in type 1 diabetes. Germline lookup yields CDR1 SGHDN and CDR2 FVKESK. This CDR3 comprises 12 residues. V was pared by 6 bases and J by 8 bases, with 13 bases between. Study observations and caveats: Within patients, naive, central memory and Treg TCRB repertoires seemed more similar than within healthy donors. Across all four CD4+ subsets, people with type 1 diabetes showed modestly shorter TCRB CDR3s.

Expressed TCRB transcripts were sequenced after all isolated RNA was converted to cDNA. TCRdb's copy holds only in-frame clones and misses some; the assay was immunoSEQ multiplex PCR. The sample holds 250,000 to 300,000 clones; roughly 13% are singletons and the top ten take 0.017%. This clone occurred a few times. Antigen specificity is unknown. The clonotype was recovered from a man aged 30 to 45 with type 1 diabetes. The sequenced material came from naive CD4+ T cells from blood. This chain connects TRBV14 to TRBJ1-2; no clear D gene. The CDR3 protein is CASSRLSHGYTF. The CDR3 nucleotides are TGTGCCAGCAGTCGCCTAAGTCACGGCTACACCTTC.